The table lists the clone carrying this TCR beta chain with a few counts. This record comes from a study of tumor and adjacent non-tumor tissue in lung cancer. Three rounds of nested PCR, following a modified ARM-PCR protocol, produced the TCRbeta library. Using its own MiXCR run on the multiplex PCR reads, TCRdb lists one record per CDR3 protein. Here the sample spans 91,000 or so distinct CDR3 sequences, about 72% being singletons. No cell sorting was done before RNA was extracted from the tissue. Between August and November 2014, newly diagnosed, chemotherapy-naive lung cancer patients underwent thoracic surgery in China. The TCR sequence derives from a man in his sixties with non-small cell lung cancer. The sequencing sample was made of lung tumor tissue.

CDR3 bases: TGTGCCAGCAGTTTCTACAATGGGGAAGAGACCCAGTACTTC. This translates into CASSFYNGEETQYF. The J gene is TRBJ2-5, the V gene TRBV12-3 or TRBV12-4; no definite D call. This CDR3 comprises 14 residues. V lost 3 bases and J 3 bases, leaving 11 bases between the germline ends.